The 10 T cell receptor beta chains reported below all come from one sample, sequenced in a study of blood T cell repertoires in COVID-19. The assay was immunoSEQ multiplex PCR, and TCRdb's table has in-frame clones only and misses some. The profile shows about 210,000 clones, roughly 90% of them singletons. The specimen sequenced was peripheral blood. These receptors came from a young man with active or convalescent COVID-19.

The V gene is TRBV18, the J gene TRBJ1-5; D not resolved. Trimming pared 0 bases from V and 7 bases from J, leaving 10 bases between. CDR3 length equals 14 residues. The germline CDR1 and CDR2 sequences are KGHSH and LQKENI. DNA of the CDR3: TGTGCCAGCTCACCACCGGGCCCGGGGCAGCCCCAGCATTTT. Amino acid sequence: CASSPPGPGQPQHF.

The V call is TRBV30, the J call TRBJ2-2; TRBD2 matches 7 bases. V was clipped by 0 bases and J by 8 bases; unmatched bases: 6. Germline V gene data show CDR1 as GTSNPN and CDR2 as SVGIG (reference sequence). CDR3 length: 14 amino acids. The CDR3 region is CAWSVLGGLGELFF. The CDR3 bases are TGTGCCTGGAGTGTACTGGGAGGGCTGGGGGAGCTGTTTTTT.

The CDR3 region is CSVQQGGRGKGAFF. The CDR3 nucleotides are TGCAGCGTCCAGCAGGGGGGCCGGGGGAAAGGAGCTTTCTTT. The rearrangement joins TRBV29-1 to TRBJ1-1, with TRBD1 identical over 7 bases. Trimming cost V 6 bases and J 10 bases; bases outside gene matches: 17. The germline V gene has CDR1 SQVTM and CDR2 ANQGSEA. The CDR3 totals 14 residues.

This chain connects TRBV9 to TRBJ1-3; TRBD1 aligns across 8 bases. CDR1 is SGDLS and CDR2 is YYNGEE in the germline V gene. This CDR3 has 17 residues. With V trimmed by 6 bases and J by 3 bases, 14 bases remained unmatched. The CDR3 protein is CASTLGTGNNFGNTIYF. The CDR3, as DNA: TGTGCCAGCACCCTAGGGACAGGCAATAATTTTGGAAACACCATATATTTT.

This clone occurred once. The chain joins TRBV19 to TRBJ1-1, with 7 bases that match TRBD1. The CDR3 is 14 residues long. The trim removed 7 bases at V and 0 bases at J, leaving 5 bases unmatched. The V gene's germline CDR1 is LNHDA and CDR2 SQIVND (reference sequence). The CDR3 coding sequence is TGTGCCAGTAATGACAGGGTTATGAACACTGAAGCTTTCTTT. It codes for CASNDRVMNTEAFF.

The chain carries TRBV2 and TRBJ1-4; TRBD1 agrees at 9 bases. Germline V CDR1 and CDR2: SNHLY, FYNNEI. The CDR3 has 13 amino acids. V dropped 5 bases and J dropped 7; count of bases not matched to a gene: 2. The CDR3 DNA sequence: TGTGCCAGCAGTCGGGACAGGGTTGAAAAACTGTTTTTT. Its protein product is CASSRDRVEKLFF.

V and J are TRBV7-2 and TRBJ2-7; TRBD2 aligns across 7 bases. Germline V lookup: CDR1 SGHTA, CDR2 FQGNSA. V lost 5 bases to trimming and J lost 3 bases; unmatched junction nucleotides: 7. This CDR3 spans 14 amino acids. As DNA, the CDR3 is TGTGCCAGCAGCCTGCAGCGGGGCAACTACGAGCAGTACTTC. Its protein is CASSLQRGNYEQYF.

This chain uses TRBV7-2 with TRBJ2-3, with D maybe TRBD2 (5 bases). Germline V CDR1 and CDR2: SGHTA, FQGNSA. With 4 bases removed from V and 8 bases from J, the gap between germline ends came to 16 bases. The CDR3 spans 14 residues. The CDR3 DNA reads TGTGCCAGCAGCTCTCAACCGGGGTCGGGTACGCAGTATTTT. Translation: CASSSQPGSGTQYF.

Here the CDR3 reads CASSQSFGLGNDEQYF. In DNA form, the CDR3 reads TGTGCCAGCAGCCAATCTTTCGGACTAGGGAACGACGAGCAGTACTTC. V and J are TRBV6-6 and TRBJ2-7, with 7 bases aligning to TRBD2. Unmatched junction bases numbered 16, after V lost 6 bases and J lost 5 bases. This CDR3 comprises 16 residues. The germline V gene encodes CDR1 MNHNY and CDR2 SVGAGI (reference sequence).

The V and J genes are TRBV30 and TRBJ2-1; D call uncertain. The CDR3 is 15 residues long. V lost 3 bases and J lost 0, with 12 bases in between. CDR1 is GTSNPN and CDR2 is SVGIG in the germline V gene (reference sequence). CDR3 in DNA: TGTGCCTGGAGCGCGAAGACTTACTCCTACAATGAGCAGTTCTTC. It yields the protein CAWSAKTYSYNEQFF.